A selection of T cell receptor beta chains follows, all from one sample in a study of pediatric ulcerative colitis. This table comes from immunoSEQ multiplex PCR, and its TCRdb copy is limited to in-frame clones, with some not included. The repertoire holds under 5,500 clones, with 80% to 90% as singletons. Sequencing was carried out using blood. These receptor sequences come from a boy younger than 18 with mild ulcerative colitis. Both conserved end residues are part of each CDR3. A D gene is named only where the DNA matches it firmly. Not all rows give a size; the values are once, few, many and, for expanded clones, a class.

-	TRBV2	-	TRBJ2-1	TGTGCCAGCAGTGAAGAGGGTTACAATGAGCAGTTCTTC	CASSEEGYNEQFF
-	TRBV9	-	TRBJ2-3	TGTGCCAGCAGCGTAGTTTCGGACGGCACCCATACGCAGTATTTT	CASSVVSDGTHTQYF
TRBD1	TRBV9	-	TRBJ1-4	TGTGCCAGCAGCGTGGGTCAGGGGGATGAAAAACTGTTTTTT	CASSVGQGDEKLFF
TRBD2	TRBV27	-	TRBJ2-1	TGTGCCAGCAGTATCGGGACTAGCGGATACAATGAGCAGTTCTTC	CASSIGTSGYNEQFF
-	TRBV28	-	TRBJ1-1	TGTGCCAGCGTTTCAGGGACGAACACTGAAGCTTTCTTT	CASVSGTNTEAFF
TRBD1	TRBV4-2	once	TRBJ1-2	TGTGCCAGCAGCTCGCGGGACAGGGGGAACTATGGCTACACCTTC	CASSSRDRGNYGYTF
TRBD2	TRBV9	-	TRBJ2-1	TGTGCCAGCAGCGTAGGACTAGCAGAGTACAATGAGCAGTTCTTC	CASSVGLAEYNEQFF
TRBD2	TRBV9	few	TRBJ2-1	TGTGCCAGCAGCACAAGGACTAGCGGGAGCTCCTACAATGAGCAGTTCTTC	CASSTRTSGSSYNEQFF
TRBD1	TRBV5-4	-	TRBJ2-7	TGTGCCAGCAGCCCTGGTGGGACAGGGACCTACGAGCAGTACTTC	CASSPGGTGTYEQYF
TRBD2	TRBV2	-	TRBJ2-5	TGTGCCAGCAGTGAAGGGCGACTAGCGGGAGAACGGGAGACCCAGTACTTC	CASSEGRLAGERETQYF